Presented here are 16 T cell receptor beta chains from one specimen sequenced in a study of T cell repertoires in cytomegalovirus infection. A single record per CDR3 protein comes from TCRdb applying MiXCR to the reads. The data show more than 650,000 distinct CDR3 sequences, roughly 36% seen once. The material sequenced was PBMCs. These receptor sequences come from a human donor in good health (CMV status not recorded). Some clones in this sample may be carry-over from other donors' samples.

This clonotype was recorded a few times. This chain uses TRBV7-9 with TRBJ2-1, with D tentatively TRBD1 (5 bases). Trimming removed 0 bases at V and 15 bases at J, with 9 bases between. CDR1 is SEHNR, CDR2 FQNEAQ, per germline (reference sequence). The CDR3 is 11 amino acids. The CDR3: CASSLAGVGFF. CDR3 bases: TGTGCCAGCAGCTTAGCAGGGGTTGGGTTCTTC.

The chain carries TRBV28 and TRBJ1-6; the match to TRBD1 covers 7 bases. The V gene end was trimmed by 3 bases and the J gene end by 5 bases; junction bases not matched to a gene: 4. The CDR3 has 15 amino acids. CDR1 is MDHEN, CDR2 SYDVKM, per germline. The CDR3 loop is CASSLRQGNNSPLHF. The CDR3 DNA reads TGTGCCAGCAGTTTGAGACAGGGCAATAATTCACCCCTCCACTTT.

This clonotype has just a few counts. This rearrangement joins TRBV2 to TRBJ2-7, with TRBD1 identical over 7 bases. The trim removed 8 bases at V and 4 bases at J, leaving 5 bases unmatched. This CDR3 spans 12 amino acids. The germline gives CDR1 SNHLY, CDR2 FYNNEI. Here the CDR3 reads CASRDSWYEQYF. The CDR3 nucleotides read TGTGCCAGCCGGGACAGTTGGTACGAGCAGTACTTC.

As concerns this clonotype: Because the CDR3 is missing its conserved closing phenylalanine or tryptophan, this is likely a read error. J is TRBJ1-2 and V is TRBV11-1, with D unresolved. Per germline, CDR1 SGHAT and CDR2 FQDESV (reference sequence). Trimming took off 4 bases at V and 11 bases at J, with 11 bases between the two ends. This CDR3 is 11 amino acids long. CDR3 nucleotide sequence: TGTGCCAGCAGCTCCGGCCCCGTTTACACCTTA. Encoded protein: CASSSGPVYTL.

The chain links TRBV6-8 to TRBJ1-1, with D possibly matching TRBD1 (5 bases). With 2 bases removed from V and 0 bases from J, the gap between germline ends came to 7 bases. Germline V gene data show CDR1 as MNHGY and CDR2 as SAAAGT. This CDR3 has 14 residues. The CDR3 DNA is TGTGCCAGCAGTTACGGGACTTTGAACACTGAAGCTTTCTTT. Translating gives CASSYGTLNTEAFF.

There are a few counts of this clonotype. The J gene is TRBJ2-5, the V gene TRBV6-8, with 12 nucleotides matching TRBD2. CDR1 and CDR2 from the germline V gene are MNHGY and SAAAGT. V trimming: 4 bases; J trimming: 2 bases; junction bases outside the gene matches: 5. CDR3 length: 16 residues. CDR3 bases: TGTGCCAGCAGTTCCAGACTAGCGGGGGAGCAAGAGACCCAGTACTTC. As protein: CASSSRLAGEQETQYF.

This clonotype is a singleton in its sample. This sequence joins TRBV29-1 and TRBJ1-1; the D is unclear. The V and J ends lost 5 bases and 5 bases respectively, with 12 bases between them. The CDR3 is 12 amino acids. Germline V CDR1 and CDR2: SQVTM, ANQGSEA. This CDR3 is CSVRRSGTEAFF. The CDR3 coding sequence is TGCAGCGTTCGAAGGAGTGGGACTGAAGCTTTCTTT.

The rearrangement uses TRBV29-1 and TRBJ2-5, with D perhaps matching TRBD2 (7 bases). CDR1 SQVTM and CDR2 ANQGSEA come from the germline V gene. V lost 2 bases and J lost 4, with 14 bases in between. The CDR3 has 14 amino acids. Here the CDR3 DNA reads TGCAGCGTTGAAACGGGGGGCCGCCGAGAGACCCAGTACTTC. Translation gives CSVETGGRRETQYF.

This chain uses TRBV7-2 with TRBJ1-2; maybe TRBD1 (5 bases). CDR3 size: 15 residues. Germline V gene lookup returns CDR1 SGHTA and CDR2 FQGNSA. V was pared by 3 bases and J by 4 bases, with 15 bases between. CDR3 DNA sequence: TGTGCCAGCAGCTTGAGGGTTGGGGCTCGCTATGGCTACACCTTC. It specifies CASSLRVGARYGYTF.

The sample holds a few counts of this clonotype. This chain connects TRBV6-1 to TRBJ2-3; the D gene is possibly TRBD2 (6 bases). Germline V CDR1 and CDR2: MNHNS, SASEGT. The ends were cut back, 2 bases at V and 6 bases at J, with 18 bases in the middle. This CDR3 has 16 residues. The CDR3 DNA is TGTGCCAGCAGTGAACAAGGCCGTATCCGGGGGGATACGCAGTATTTT. Translated: CASSEQGRIRGDTQYF.

The table lists this clonotype with a few counts. The rearrangement links TRBV7-2 to TRBJ2-1; no definite D call. The germline V gene encodes CDR1 SGHTA and CDR2 FQGNSA. CDR3 length equals 13 residues. V was shortened by 5 bases and J by 8 bases, with 13 bases between the two germline ends. The CDR3 nucleotides are TGTGCCAGCAGCCTAATTAGCTTCCATGAGCAGTTCTTC. As protein: CASSLISFHEQFF.

The chain combines TRBV7-2 with TRBJ2-1; no clear D. The CDR3 is 12 residues long. From germline, CDR1 is SGHTA and CDR2 FQGNSA. The V gene lost 11 bases and the J gene lost 7 bases, with 15 bases spanning the gap. The CDR3 reads CAGEGLGNEQFF. CDR3 DNA: TGTGCCGGAGAAGGGTTGGGAAATGAGCAGTTCTTC.

This clonotype was recorded a few times. One end of the junction varies from germline; a read error may be responsible. The chain carries TRBV7-7 and TRBJ2-2, with 9 bases lining up with TRBD2. Germline CDR1 reads SSHAT; CDR2 reads FNYEAQ (reference sequence). There are 15 residues in the CDR3. The CDR3 loop reads CASSLAGAGTGELFF. DNA for the CDR3: TGTGCTAGCAGCTTAGCGGGGGCCGGCACCGGGGAGCTGTTTTTT.

The chain couples TRBV6-1 to TRBJ1-1; D uncertain. This CDR3 region has 14 residues. In germline, CDR1 is MNHNS, CDR2 SASEGT. V dropped 5 bases and J dropped 1 base, with 11 bases sitting between them. The CDR3 DNA follows: TGTGCCAGCAGTACCTTGTCCGCGAACACTGAAGCTTTCTTT. Its protein product is CASSTLSANTEAFF.

This clonotype was seen more than once but under ten times. The rearrangement joins TRBV7-6 to TRBJ1-1; D is uncertain. CDR3 size: 12 residues. The germline gives CDR1 SGHVS, CDR2 FNYEAQ. Trimming removed 6 bases from V and 10 bases from J, with 15 bases in between. CDR3 sequence reads: CASRETGKGAFF. CDR3 bases: TGTGCCAGCAGAGAAACCGGGAAGGGAGCTTTCTTT. Using reference TRBV7-6 and TRBJ1-1 for the parts outside the CDR3, the full variable domain is GAGVSQSPRYKVTKRGQDVALRCDPISGHVSLYWYRQALGQGPEFLTYFNYEAQQDKSGLPNDRFSAERPEGSISTLTIQRTEQRDSAMYRCASRETGKGAFFGQGTRLTVV.

The gene calls are TRBV6-5 and TRBJ2-2, with D perhaps matching TRBD1 or TRBD2 (5 bases each). Trimming took 5 bases from V and 4 from J, leaving 17 bases between them. The CDR3 consists of 16 residues. Looked up from germline, CDR1 is MNHEY and CDR2 is SVGAGI. CDR3 sequence reads: CASSLVGPGSTGELFF. DNA for the CDR3: TGTGCCAGCAGTCTCGTCGGACCAGGGAGCACCGGGGAGCTGTTTTTT.